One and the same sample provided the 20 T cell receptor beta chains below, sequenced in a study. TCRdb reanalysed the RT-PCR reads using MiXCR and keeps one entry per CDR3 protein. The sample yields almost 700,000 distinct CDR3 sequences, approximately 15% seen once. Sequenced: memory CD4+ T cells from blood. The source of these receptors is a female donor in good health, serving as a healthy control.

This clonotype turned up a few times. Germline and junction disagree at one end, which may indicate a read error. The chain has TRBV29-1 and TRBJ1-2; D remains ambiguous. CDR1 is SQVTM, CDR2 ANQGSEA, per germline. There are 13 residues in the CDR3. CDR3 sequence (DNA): TGCAGCGTCGAAGTGACACAGTATAGTGGCTACACCTTC. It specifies CSVEVTQYSGYTF.

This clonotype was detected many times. CDR3 sequence (DNA): TGTGCCAGCAGACCACAGGGGAACTATGGCTACACCTTC. As protein: CASRPQGNYGYTF. The V gene is TRBV28, the J gene TRBJ1-2; 7 bases are a match to TRBD1. The ends lost 6 bases at V and 2 bases at J; junction bases unmatched: 3. The CDR3 contains 13 residues. Germline CDR1 is MDHEN and CDR2 is SYDVKM.

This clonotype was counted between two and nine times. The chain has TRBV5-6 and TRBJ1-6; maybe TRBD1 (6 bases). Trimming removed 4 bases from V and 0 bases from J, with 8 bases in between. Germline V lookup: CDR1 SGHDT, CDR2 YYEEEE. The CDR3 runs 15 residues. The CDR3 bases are TGTGCCAGCAGCGACAGGAGCTCCTATAATTCACCCCTCCACTTT. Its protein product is CASSDRSSYNSPLHF.

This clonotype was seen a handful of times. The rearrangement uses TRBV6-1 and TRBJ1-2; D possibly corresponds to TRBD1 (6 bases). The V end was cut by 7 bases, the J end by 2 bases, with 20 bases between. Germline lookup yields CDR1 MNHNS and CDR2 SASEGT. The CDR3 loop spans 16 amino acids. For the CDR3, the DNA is TGTGCCAGCACCATGGGGTGGCAGGGGACGAACTATGGCTACACCTTC. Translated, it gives CASTMGWQGTNYGYTF.

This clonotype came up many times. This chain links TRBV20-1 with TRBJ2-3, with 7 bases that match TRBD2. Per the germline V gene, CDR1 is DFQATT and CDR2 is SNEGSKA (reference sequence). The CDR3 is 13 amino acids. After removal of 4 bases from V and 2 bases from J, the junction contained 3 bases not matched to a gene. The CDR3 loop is CSATRGDTDTQYF. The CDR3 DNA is TGCAGTGCTACTCGGGGGGACACAGATACGCAGTATTTT.

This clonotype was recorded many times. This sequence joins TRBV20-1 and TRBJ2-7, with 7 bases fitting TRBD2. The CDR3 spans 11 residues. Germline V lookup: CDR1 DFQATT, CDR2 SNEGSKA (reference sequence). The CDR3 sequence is CSRREVGEQYF. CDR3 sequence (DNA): TGCAGCCGCCGGGAGGTGGGAGAGCAGTACTTC.

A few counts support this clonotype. CDR3 DNA sequence: TGTGCCAGCAGCTTAGGAAACGGCCACATCCCCTACGAGCAGTACTTC. Amino acids: CASSLGNGHIPYEQYF. The genes are TRBV7-2 and TRBJ2-7; D remains ambiguous. Germline assignment: CDR1 SGHTA and CDR2 FQGNSA. The CDR3 has 16 residues. Trimming took off 1 base at V and 2 bases at J, with 15 bases between the two ends. The entire variable domain, with the rest obtained from reference TRBV7-2 and TRBJ2-7, is as follows: GAGVSQSPSNKVTEKGKDVELRCDPISGHTALYWYRQSLGQGLEFLIYFQGNSAPDKSGLPSDRFSAERTGGSVSTLTIQRTQQEDSAVYLCASSLGNGHIPYEQYFGPGTRLTVT.

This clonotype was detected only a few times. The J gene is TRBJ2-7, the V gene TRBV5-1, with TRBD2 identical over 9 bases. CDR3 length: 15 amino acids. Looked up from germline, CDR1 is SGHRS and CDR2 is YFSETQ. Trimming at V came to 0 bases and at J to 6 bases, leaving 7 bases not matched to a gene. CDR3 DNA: TGCGCCAGCAGCTTGGATGCGGGAGGGCCCCCCGAGCAGTACTTC. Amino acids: CASSLDAGGPPEQYF.

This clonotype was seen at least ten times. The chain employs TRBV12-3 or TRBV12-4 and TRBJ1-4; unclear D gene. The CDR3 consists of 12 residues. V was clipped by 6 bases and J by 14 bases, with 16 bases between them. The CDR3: CASSPYGAALFF. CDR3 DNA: TGTGCCAGCAGCCCATACGGCGCCGCGCTGTTTTTT.

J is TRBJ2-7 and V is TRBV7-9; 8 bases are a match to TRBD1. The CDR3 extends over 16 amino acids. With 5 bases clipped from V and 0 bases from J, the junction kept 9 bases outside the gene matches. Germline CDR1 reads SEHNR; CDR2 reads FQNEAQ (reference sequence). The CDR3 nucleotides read TGTGCCAGCAGCGAATTCGGACAGGGCTACTCCTACGAGCAGTACTTC. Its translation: CASSEFGQGYSYEQYF.

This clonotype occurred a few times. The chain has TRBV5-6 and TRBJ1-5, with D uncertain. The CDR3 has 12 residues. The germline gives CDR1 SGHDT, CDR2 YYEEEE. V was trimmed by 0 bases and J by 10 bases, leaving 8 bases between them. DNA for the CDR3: TGTGCCAGCAGCTTGGTAGGGTCACCCCAGCATTTT. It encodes CASSLVGSPQHF.

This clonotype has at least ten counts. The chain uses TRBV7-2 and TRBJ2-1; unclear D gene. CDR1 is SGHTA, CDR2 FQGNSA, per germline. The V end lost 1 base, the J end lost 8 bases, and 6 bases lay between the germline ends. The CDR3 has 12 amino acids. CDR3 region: CASSLVGYEQFF. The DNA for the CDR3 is TGTGCCAGCAGCTTAGTAGGGTATGAGCAGTTCTTC.

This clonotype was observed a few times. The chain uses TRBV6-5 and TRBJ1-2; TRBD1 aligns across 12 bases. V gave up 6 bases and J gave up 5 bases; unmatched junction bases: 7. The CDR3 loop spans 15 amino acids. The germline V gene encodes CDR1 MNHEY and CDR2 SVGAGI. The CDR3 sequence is CASSSRGQGAYGYTF. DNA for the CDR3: TGTGCCAGCAGCTCCCGGGGACAGGGGGCTTATGGCTACACCTTC.

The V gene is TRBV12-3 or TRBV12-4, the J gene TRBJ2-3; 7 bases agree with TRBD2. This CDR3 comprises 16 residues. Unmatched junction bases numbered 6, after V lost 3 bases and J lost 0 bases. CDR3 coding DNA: TGTGCCAGCAGTTTCTTAGCGGGCTCTAGCACAGATACGCAGTATTTT. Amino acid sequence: CASSFLAGSSTDTQYF.

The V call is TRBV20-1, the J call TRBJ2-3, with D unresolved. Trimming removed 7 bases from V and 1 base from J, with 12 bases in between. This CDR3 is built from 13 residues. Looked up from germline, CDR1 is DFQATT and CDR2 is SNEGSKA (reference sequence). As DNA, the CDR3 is TGCAGTGAGACGAACCCCGGCACAGATACGCAGTATTTT. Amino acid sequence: CSETNPGTDTQYF.

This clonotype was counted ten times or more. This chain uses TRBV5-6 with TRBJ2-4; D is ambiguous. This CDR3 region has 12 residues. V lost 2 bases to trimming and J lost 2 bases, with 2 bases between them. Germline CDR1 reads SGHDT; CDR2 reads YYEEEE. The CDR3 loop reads CASSLTKNIQYF. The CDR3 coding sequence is TGTGCCAGCAGCTTAACCAAAAACATTCAGTACTTC. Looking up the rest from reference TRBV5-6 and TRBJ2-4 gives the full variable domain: DAGVTQSPTHLIKTRGQQVTLRCSPKSGHDTVSWYQQALGQGPQFIFQYYEEEERQRGNFPDRFSGHQFPNYSSELNVNALLLGDSALYLCASSLTKNIQYFGAGTRLSVL.

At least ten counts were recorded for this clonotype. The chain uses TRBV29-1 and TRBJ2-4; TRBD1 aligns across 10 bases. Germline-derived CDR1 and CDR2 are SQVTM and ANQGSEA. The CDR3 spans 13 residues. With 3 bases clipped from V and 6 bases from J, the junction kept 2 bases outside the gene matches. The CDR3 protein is CSVEDRGGNIQYF. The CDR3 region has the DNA TGCAGCGTTGAGGACAGGGGGGGAAACATTCAGTACTTC.

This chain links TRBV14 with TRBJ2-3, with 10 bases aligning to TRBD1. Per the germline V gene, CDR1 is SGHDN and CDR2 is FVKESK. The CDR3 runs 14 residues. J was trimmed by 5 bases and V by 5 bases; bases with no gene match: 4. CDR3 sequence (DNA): TGTGCCAGCAGCAAACGGACAGGGGGAGATACGCAGTATTTT. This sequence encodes CASSKRTGGDTQYF.

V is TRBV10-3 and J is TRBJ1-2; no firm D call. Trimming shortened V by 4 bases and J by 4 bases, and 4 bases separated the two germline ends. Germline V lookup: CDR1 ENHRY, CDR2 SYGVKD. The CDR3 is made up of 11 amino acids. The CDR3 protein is CAISAGYGYTF. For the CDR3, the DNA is TGTGCCATCAGTGCAGGCTATGGCTACACCTTC.

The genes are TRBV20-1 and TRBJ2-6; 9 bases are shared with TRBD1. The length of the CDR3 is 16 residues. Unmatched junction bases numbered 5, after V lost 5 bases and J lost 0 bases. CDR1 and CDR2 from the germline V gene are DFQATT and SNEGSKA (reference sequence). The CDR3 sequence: CSASTGGFSGANVLTF. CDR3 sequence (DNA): TGCAGTGCTTCGACAGGGGGATTCTCTGGGGCCAACGTCCTGACTTTC.